The entry below describes one T cell receptor beta chain. V lost 7 bases to trimming and J lost 4 bases, with 11 bases between them. Germline values: CDR1 LNHDA, CDR2 SQIVND (reference sequence). This CDR3 comprises 13 residues. The data were taken from a study of T cell changes during pregnancy in multiple sclerosis. Repertoires were generated with immunoSEQ multiplex PCR, while TCRdb's copy carries only in-frame clones and drops some. The data contain about 92,000 clones, approximately 92% of them singletons. This sequence was found in a female donor with multiple sclerosis, enrolled in a pregnancy study. This sample comprised peripheral blood, obtained in the first trimester of pregnancy. The chain links TRBV19 to TRBJ1-3; D is undetermined. CDR3 protein: CASTPAVGNTIYF. CDR3 in DNA: TGTGCCAGTACTCCAGCGGTGGGAAACACCATATATTTT.